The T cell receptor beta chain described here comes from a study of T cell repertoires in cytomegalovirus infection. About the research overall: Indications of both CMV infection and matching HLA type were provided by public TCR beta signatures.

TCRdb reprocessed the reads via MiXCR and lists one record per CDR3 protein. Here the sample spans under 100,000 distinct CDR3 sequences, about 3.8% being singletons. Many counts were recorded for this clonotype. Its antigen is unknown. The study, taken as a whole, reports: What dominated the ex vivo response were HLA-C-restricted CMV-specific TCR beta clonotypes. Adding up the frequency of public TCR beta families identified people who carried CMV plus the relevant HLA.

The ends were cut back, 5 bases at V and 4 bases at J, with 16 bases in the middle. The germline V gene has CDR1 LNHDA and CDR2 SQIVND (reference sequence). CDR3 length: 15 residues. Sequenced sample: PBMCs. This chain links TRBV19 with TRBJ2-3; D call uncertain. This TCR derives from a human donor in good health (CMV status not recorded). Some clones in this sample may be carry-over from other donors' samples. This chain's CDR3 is CASSVLALSADTQYF. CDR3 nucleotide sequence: TGTGCCAGTAGTGTACTGGCTCTCAGCGCAGATACGCAGTATTTT.